This is a list of T cell receptor beta chains from one sample in a study of radiotherapy plus CTLA-4 blockade in lung cancer. Assay used: immunoSEQ multiplex PCR; TCRdb lists only in-frame clones, some missing. The profile covers roughly 55,000 clones, with around three quarters appearing a single time and roughly 8% taken by the ten largest. This sample comprised peripheral blood, obtained from a patient treated with radiotherapy plus ipilimumab. These TCRs come from a human donor with non-small cell lung cancer whose response to radiotherapy plus ipilimumab could not be evaluated. Each CDR3 is given with its conserved first and last residue. Fields, in order: V gene, CDR3 protein.

v_call: TRBV27
cdr3_aa: CASSPSPYEQYF

v_call: TRBV7-9
cdr3_aa: CASSLASQGPKTQYF

v_call: TRBV7-2
cdr3_aa: CASSSPGQDNQPQHF

v_call: TRBV5-4
cdr3_aa: CASSGSVVLAGGTKRAIQYF

v_call: TRBV7-9
cdr3_aa: CASSFPPRLAGAKETQYF

v_call: TRBV30
cdr3_aa: CAWRRGGGDYGYTF

v_call: TRBV15
cdr3_aa: CATSRDLSGGGYTF

v_call: TRBV18
cdr3_aa: CASQRGEGSSYEQYF

v_call: TRBV2
cdr3_aa: CASSSTGDYGYTF

v_call: TRBV12-5
cdr3_aa: CASGFPAYNEQFF

v_call: TRBV28
cdr3_aa: CASSLQGYPGYTF

v_call: TRBV30
cdr3_aa: CACLLGRTRGGETQYF

v_call: TRBV18
cdr3_aa: CASSLQGAEAFF

v_call: TRBV2
cdr3_aa: CASSEGASGGFSYEQYF

v_call: TRBV19
cdr3_aa: CASSIGQGIGGYTF

v_call: TRBV4-3
cdr3_aa: CASSQDGHLNTGELFF

v_call: TRBV7-2
cdr3_aa: CASSLIMSGVGEQYF

v_call: TRBV28
cdr3_aa: CASSSGQGNTEAFF

v_call: TRBV28
cdr3_aa: CASSGFRGWVDTEAFF

v_call: TRBV18
cdr3_aa: CASSPRVLAVNEQYF

v_call: TRBV21-1
cdr3_aa: CASTNPSGGTRTDTQYF

v_call: TRBV7-2
cdr3_aa: CASSPGAREQFF

v_call: TRBV7-3
cdr3_aa: CASSSAAGTQGDEAFF

v_call: TRBV19
cdr3_aa: CASSMNPGSGQPQHF

v_call: TRBV27
cdr3_aa: CASSSSSNQPQHF

v_call: TRBV15
cdr3_aa: CATSRDLQDGGYEQYF

v_call: TRBV27
cdr3_aa: CASSSPGGGRTDTQYF

v_call: TRBV18
cdr3_aa: CASSPRVTGAYEQYF

v_call: TRBV5-1
cdr3_aa: CASSLPGDPPEAFF

v_call: TRBV19
cdr3_aa: CASSIVTSGEETQYF

v_call: TRBV6-1
cdr3_aa: CASSETGTGGANEKLFF

v_call: TRBV6-1
cdr3_aa: CASSALSDYGYTF

v_call: TRBV4-3
cdr3_aa: CASSQELGQGNYGYTF

v_call: TRBV4-3
cdr3_aa: CASSQLPYTDTQYF

v_call: TRBV27
cdr3_aa: CASSLDKLNTEAFF

v_call: TRBV7-9
cdr3_aa: CASSLVEGVLLSTQYF

v_call: TRBV7-2
cdr3_aa: CASSGERLAGRDGQFF

v_call: TRBV11-3
cdr3_aa: CASSFSGDTIYF

v_call: TRBV11-3
cdr3_aa: CASSLVGRGGTDTQYF

v_call: TRBV5-1
cdr3_aa: CASSAAGGNQPQHF

v_call: TRBV7-2
cdr3_aa: CASSFYTGFQETQYF